This T cell receptor (beta chain) was obtained from a study of CD8+ T cells in alopecia areata. Findings and caveats of the study: Sharing of TCR sequences between patients (possibly for HLA-related reasons) was less clear than in mice. Normal scalp showed lower clonality than lesional scalp, especially alopecia totalis/universalis. Scalp sequencing captures resident alphabeta T cells of normal skin too.

As concerns this clone: The antigen is undetermined.

Cell sorting was applied to PBMCs, and CD4+ and CD8+ T cells were collected. RNA extraction was followed by reverse transcription into cDNA, which acted as the sequencing template. The data were produced by immunoSEQ multiplex PCR, yet TCRdb's version contains in-frame clones alone and is incomplete. This table has 130,000 to 150,000 clones, roughly 58% appearing once. Germline CDR1 SQVTM, CDR2 ANQGSEA. The CDR3 covers 15 residues. The V and J ends lost 7 bases and 3 bases, in that order; junction bases with no gene match: 10. This receptor was obtained from a human donor in good health. The sequenced sample consisted of CD8+ T cells sorted from blood. The genes are TRBV29-1 and TRBJ2-1; 9 bases align to TRBD2. CDR3: CSAESLAGRYNEQFF. In nucleotides, the CDR3 is TGCAGCGCCGAATCACTAGCGGGTCGCTACAATGAGCAGTTCTTC.